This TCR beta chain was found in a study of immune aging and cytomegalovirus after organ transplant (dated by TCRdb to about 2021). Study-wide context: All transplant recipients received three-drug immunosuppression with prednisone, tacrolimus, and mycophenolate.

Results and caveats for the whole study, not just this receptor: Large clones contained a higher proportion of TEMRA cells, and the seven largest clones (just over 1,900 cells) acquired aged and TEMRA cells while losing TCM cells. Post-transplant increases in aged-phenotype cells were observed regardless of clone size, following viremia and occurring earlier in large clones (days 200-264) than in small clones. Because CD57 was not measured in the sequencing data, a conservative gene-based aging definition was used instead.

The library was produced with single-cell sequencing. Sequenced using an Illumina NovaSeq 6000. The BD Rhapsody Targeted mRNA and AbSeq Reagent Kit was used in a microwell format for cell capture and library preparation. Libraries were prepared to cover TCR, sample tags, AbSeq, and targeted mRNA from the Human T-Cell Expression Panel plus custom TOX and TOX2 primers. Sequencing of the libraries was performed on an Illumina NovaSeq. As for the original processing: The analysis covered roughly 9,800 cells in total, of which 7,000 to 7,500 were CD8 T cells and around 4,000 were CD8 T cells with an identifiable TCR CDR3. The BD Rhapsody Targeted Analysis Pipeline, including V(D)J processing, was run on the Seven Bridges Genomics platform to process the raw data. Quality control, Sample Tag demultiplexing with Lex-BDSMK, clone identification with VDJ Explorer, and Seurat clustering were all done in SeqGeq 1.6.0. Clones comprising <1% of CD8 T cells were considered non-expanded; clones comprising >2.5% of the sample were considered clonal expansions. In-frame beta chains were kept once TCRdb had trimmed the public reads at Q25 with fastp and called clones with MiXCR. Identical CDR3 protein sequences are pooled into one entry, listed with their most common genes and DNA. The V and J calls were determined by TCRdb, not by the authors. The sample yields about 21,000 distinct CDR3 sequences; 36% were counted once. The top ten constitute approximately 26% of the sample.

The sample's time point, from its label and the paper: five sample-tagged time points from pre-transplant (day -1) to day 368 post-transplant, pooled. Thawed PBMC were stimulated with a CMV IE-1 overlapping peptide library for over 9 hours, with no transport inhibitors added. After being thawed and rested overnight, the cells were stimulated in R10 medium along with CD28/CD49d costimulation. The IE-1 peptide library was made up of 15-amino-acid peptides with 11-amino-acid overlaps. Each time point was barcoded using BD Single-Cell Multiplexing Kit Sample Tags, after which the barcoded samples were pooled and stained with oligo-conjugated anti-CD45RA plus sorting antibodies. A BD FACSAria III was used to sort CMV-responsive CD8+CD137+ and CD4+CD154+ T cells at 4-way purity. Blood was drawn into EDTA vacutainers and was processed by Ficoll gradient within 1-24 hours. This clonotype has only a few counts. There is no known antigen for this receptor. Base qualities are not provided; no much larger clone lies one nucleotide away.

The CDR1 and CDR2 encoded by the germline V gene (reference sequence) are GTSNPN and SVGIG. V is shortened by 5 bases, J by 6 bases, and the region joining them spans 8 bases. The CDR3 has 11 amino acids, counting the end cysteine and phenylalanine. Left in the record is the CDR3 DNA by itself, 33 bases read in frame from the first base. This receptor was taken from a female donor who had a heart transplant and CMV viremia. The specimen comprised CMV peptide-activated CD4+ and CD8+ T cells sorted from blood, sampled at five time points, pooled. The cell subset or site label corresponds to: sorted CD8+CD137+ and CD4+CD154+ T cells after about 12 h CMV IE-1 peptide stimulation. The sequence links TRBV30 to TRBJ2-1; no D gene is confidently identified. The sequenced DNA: TGTGCCTGGTCGACCTTCAATGAGCAGTTCTTC. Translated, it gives CAWSTFNEQFF.